A single sample is the source of the 21 T cell receptor beta chains below, sequenced in a study of beta chain features in type 1 diabetes. As every portion of the isolated RNA was reverse transcribed, the sequencing read expressed TCRB transcripts. Here immunoSEQ multiplex PCR was the method, and the copy in TCRdb shows in-frame clones only, minus some. The sample holds around 430,000 clones; roughly 30% are singletons and the top ten take 0.065%. Sequenced: naive CD4+ T cells from blood. These TCRs come from a man younger than 35 in good health.

The chain has TRBV9 and TRBJ2-4, with TRBD2 matching over 8 bases. CDR3 size: 15 residues. V was pared by 0 bases and J by 12 bases, with 11 bases of the junction left unmatched. CDR1 is SGDLS and CDR2 is YYNGEE in the germline V gene. CDR3 coding DNA: TGTGCCAGCAGCGTAGACCCCGGGAGGGGGAGGACTCAGTACTTC. It yields the protein CASSVDPGRGRTQYF.

This rearrangement joins TRBV5-1 to TRBJ2-1; D is unclear. The V gene lost 2 bases and the J gene lost 4 bases, with 7 bases spanning the gap. CDR1 is SGHRS, CDR2 YFSETQ, per germline. The CDR3 covers 13 residues. The CDR3 here is CASSFDGYNEQFF. Written as DNA, the CDR3 is TGCGCCAGCAGCTTTGACGGTTACAATGAGCAGTTCTTC.

CDR3 protein: CSVDSTGVQTQYF. The CDR3 DNA follows: TGCAGCGTTGACTCCACAGGGGTACAGACCCAGTACTTC. This chain links TRBV29-1 with TRBJ2-5; 7 bases map to TRBD1. V gave up 3 bases and J gave up 6 bases; unmatched junction bases: 7. The CDR3 totals 13 residues. Germline V gene data show CDR1 as SQVTM and CDR2 as ANQGSEA.

On this clone: Distinct nucleotide sequences in the sample also encode this CDR3. This chain links TRBV20-1 with TRBJ2-5; no clear D gene. This CDR3 comprises 11 residues. V lost 3 bases to trimming and J lost 3 bases, with 5 bases between them. Germline V gives CDR1 DFQATT, CDR2 SNEGSKA (reference sequence). The CDR3, as DNA: TGCAGTGCTAGGGGCGAAGAGACCCAGTACTTC. Encoded protein: CSARGEETQYF.

CDR3 DNA: TGTGCCAGCAGCCCAACAACACAAGATACGCAGTATTTT. This codes for CASSPTTQDTQYF. The gene calls are TRBV9 and TRBJ2-3, with unresolved D. The CDR3 loop spans 13 amino acids. Trimming removed 4 bases from V and 5 bases from J, with 11 bases in between. Germline V gene data show CDR1 as SGDLS and CDR2 as YYNGEE.

This clone has just one count. The chain recombines TRBV7-8 with TRBJ2-5, with 10 bases lining up with TRBD2. V shed 1 base, J shed 5 bases, and the junction held 4 bases outside the gene matches. The CDR3 contains 15 residues. CDR1 and CDR2 from the germline V gene are SGHVS and FQNEAQ. The CDR3 protein is CASSLVLAGMETQYF. Written as DNA, the CDR3 is TGTGCCAGCAGCTTAGTACTAGCGGGAATGGAGACCCAGTACTTC. The entire variable domain, with the rest obtained from reference TRBV7-8 and TRBJ2-5, is as follows: GAGVSQSPRYKVAKRGQDVALRCDPISGHVSLFWYQQALGQGPEFLTYFQNEAQLDKSGLPSDRFFAERPEGSVSTLKIQRTQQEDSAVYLCASSLVLAGMETQYFGPGTRLLVL.

V is TRBV6-1 and J is TRBJ2-3; tentative D call: TRBD2 (6 bases). The CDR3 contains 12 residues. V gave up 7 bases and J gave up 5 bases, with 10 bases separating them. Looked up from germline, CDR1 is MNHNS and CDR2 is SASEGT. The CDR3 DNA follows: TGTGCCAGCAACGGGAGAGGAGATACGCAGTATTTT. Its translation: CASNGRGDTQYF.

This clone was recorded a few times. The V gene is TRBV5-1, the J gene TRBJ2-7, with D uncertain. The germline gives CDR1 SGHRS, CDR2 YFSETQ. The CDR3 has 14 residues. Trimming removed 4 bases from V and 1 base from J, with 12 bases in between. The CDR3 sequence is CASSPDPTSYEQYF. The CDR3 DNA sequence: TGCGCCAGCAGCCCGGACCCGACTTCCTACGAGCAGTACTTC. Full variable domain (rest looked up from reference TRBV5-1 and TRBJ2-7): KAGVTQTPRYLIKTRGQQVTLSCSPISGHRSVSWYQQTPGQGLQFLFEYFSETQRNKGNFPGRFSGRQFSNSRSEMNVSTLELGDSALYLCASSPDPTSYEQYFGPGTRLTVT.

This rearrangement joins TRBV4-3 to TRBJ1-1, with 7 bases fitting TRBD1. The CDR3 length is 15 residues. Germline trimming cut 0 bases from V and 1 base from J; bases unmatched to any gene: 2. Germline assignment: CDR1 LGHNA and CDR2 YSLEER. CDR3 sequence (DNA): TGCGCCAGCAGCCAAGAGGGACAGCCGAACACTGAAGCTTTCTTT. Encoded protein: CASSQEGQPNTEAFF.

This clone was picked up a small number of times. The chain uses TRBV7-7 and TRBJ2-6; D unresolved. Germline V lookup: CDR1 SSHAT, CDR2 FNYEAQ (reference sequence). The CDR3 has 17 residues. Deletions cut 4 bases from V and 1 base from J, with 14 bases between. This chain's CDR3 is CASSSAPLGSGANVLTF. The CDR3 region has the DNA TGTGCCAGCAGCTCCGCTCCGTTAGGGTCTGGGGCCAACGTCCTGACTTTC.

This clone was detected only a few times. This rearrangement joins TRBV13 to TRBJ1-2; no reliable D call. The CDR3 runs 13 residues. V lost 3 bases to trimming and J lost 4 bases, with 9 bases between them. Per germline, CDR1 PRHDT and CDR2 FYEKMQ (reference sequence). The chain's CDR3 is CASSFSQSYGYTF. The CDR3 nucleotides read TGTGCCAGCAGCTTTAGCCAGAGCTATGGCTACACCTTC.

This clone turned up a few times. V is TRBV30 and J is TRBJ2-5, with a weak D call TRBD1 (6 bases). Germline loops: CDR1 GTSNPN, CDR2 SVGIG (reference sequence). The CDR3 contains 11 residues. Trimming removed 2 bases at V and 11 bases at J, with 12 bases between. This CDR3 is CAWSRGGEQYF. The CDR3 region has the DNA TGTGCCTGGAGTAGAGGGGGAGAGCAGTACTTC.

This clone was detected a few times. The V and J genes are TRBV29-1 and TRBJ2-5; 9 bases map to TRBD2. V trimming: 6 bases; J trimming: 4 bases; junction bases outside the gene matches: 9. CDR1 is SQVTM, CDR2 ANQGSEA, per germline. The CDR3 contains 14 residues. The CDR3 is CSVASSGSGETQYF. In DNA, the CDR3 is TGCAGCGTCGCCAGTAGCGGGAGTGGAGAGACCCAGTACTTC.

This clone was counted between two and nine times. The rearrangement joins TRBV29-1 to TRBJ2-1, with 16 bases identical to TRBD2. Germline V CDR1 and CDR2: SQVTM, ANQGSEA. The CDR3 contains 12 residues. The V gene end was trimmed by 7 bases and the J gene end by 13 bases; junction bases not matched to a gene: 4. As DNA, the CDR3 is TGCAGCGCCGGGACTAGCGGGAGGGCCCAGTTCTTC. This gives the protein CSAGTSGRAQFF.

This clone was counted only a few times. This rearrangement joins TRBV30 to TRBJ2-5; 7 nucleotides match TRBD1. CDR1 GTSNPN and CDR2 SVGIG come from the germline V gene (reference sequence). CDR3 length: 13 amino acids. V lost 3 bases, J lost 7 bases, and 8 bases stayed unmatched. The CDR3 DNA reads TGTGCCTGGAGACTAGGGGGCCAGGGGACCCAGTACTTC. This codes for CAWRLGGQGTQYF.

This clone was found a few times. J is TRBJ2-7 and V is TRBV11-2; 11 bases align to TRBD2. The CDR3 is 15 residues long. V lost 3 bases to trimming and J lost 2 bases; unmatched junction nucleotides: 3. In germline, CDR1 is SGHAT, CDR2 FQNNGV. The CDR3 spells CASSLGLADTYEQYF. CDR3 bases: TGTGCCAGCAGCTTGGGACTAGCGGATACCTACGAGCAGTACTTC.

This clone was found a few times. The chain recombines TRBV7-8 with TRBJ1-4; 7 positions agree with TRBD1. V shed 5 bases, J shed 8 bases, and the junction held 8 bases outside the gene matches. The germline V gene encodes CDR1 SGHVS and CDR2 FQNEAQ. The CDR3 runs 14 residues. The DNA of the CDR3 is TGTGCCAGCAGCGGTTACAGGGGAGAGGAAAAACTGTTTTTT. Translation: CASSGYRGEEKLFF. The full variable domain, in which reference TRBV7-8 and TRBJ1-4 provide the parts outside the CDR3, is GAGVSQSPRYKVAKRGQDVALRCDPISGHVSLFWYQQALGQGPEFLTYFQNEAQLDKSGLPSDRFFAERPEGSVSTLKIQRTQQEDSAVYLCASSGYRGEEKLFFGSGTQLSVL.

This clone has more than one count but fewer than ten. The genes are TRBV30 and TRBJ2-7, with D perhaps TRBD1 (6 bases). Between the trimmed V and J ends, which lost 4 bases and 3 bases, there was a span of 19 bases. Germline V gene lookup returns CDR1 GTSNPN and CDR2 SVGIG (reference sequence). This CDR3 contains 15 residues. The CDR3 region is CAWTHLGATRYEQYF. The CDR3 bases are TGTGCCTGGACTCACCTGGGGGCGACTCGCTACGAGCAGTACTTC.

This chain links TRBV6-1 with TRBJ2-3; D may be TRBD2 (6 bases). Trimming stripped 8 bases from V and 5 bases from J, with 8 bases between. CDR1 and CDR2 from the germline V gene are MNHNS and SASEGT. The CDR3 totals 11 residues. CDR3 sequence reads: CASRLGDTQYF. The CDR3 DNA follows: TGTGCCAGCCGACTAGGAGATACGCAGTATTTT.

The genes are TRBV15 and TRBJ2-7, with D perhaps matching TRBD2 (5 bases). This CDR3 region has 13 residues. V lost 0 bases to trimming and J lost 6 bases, with 9 bases between them. Germline assignment: CDR1 LNHNV and CDR2 YYDKDF (reference sequence). DNA of the CDR3: TGTGCCACCAGCAGAGATCGGCGGGTCGAGCAGTACTTC. It codes for CATSRDRRVEQYF.

The rearrangement uses TRBV30 and TRBJ2-4; the D is unclear. Trimming shortened V by 2 bases and J by 9 bases, and 8 bases separated the two germline ends. Germline loops: CDR1 GTSNPN, CDR2 SVGIG (reference sequence). CDR3 length equals 11 residues. CDR3 amino acids: CAWSTQGIQYF. CDR3 DNA: TGTGCCTGGAGTACCCAAGGCATTCAGTACTTC. The entire variable domain, with the rest obtained from reference TRBV30 and TRBJ2-4, is as follows: SQTIHQWPATLVQPVGSPLSLECTVEGTSNPNLYWYRQAAGRGLQLLFYSVGIGQISSEVPQNLSASRPQDRQFILSSKKLLLSDSGFYLCAWSTQGIQYFGAGTRLSVL.